This TCR beta chain derives from a study of shared clonotypes between healthy human individuals. Germline V gives CDR1 SGHTA, CDR2 FQGNSA. CDR3 length: 15 residues. Trimming took off 6 bases at V and 3 bases at J, with 17 bases between the two ends. This table comes from immunoSEQ multiplex PCR, and its TCRdb copy is limited to in-frame clones, with some not included. The data contain roughly 1,000,000 clones, 75% to 80% of them singletons. The source is a man aged 18 to 29 in good health. Some clones in this sample may be carry-over from other donors' samples. Sequencing used memory CD4+ T cells from PBMCs. Subset defined: CD45RA-negative fraction. The chain carries TRBV7-2 and TRBJ1-1; D perhaps matches TRBD1 (5 bases). The CDR3 spells CASSLQALEDTEAFF. The CDR3 DNA sequence: TGTGCCAGCAGTTTACAGGCCTTAGAGGACACTGAAGCTTTCTTT.